These 3 T cell receptor beta chains were sequenced from one sample in a study of blood T cell repertoires in COVID-19. The repertoire was sequenced with immunoSEQ multiplex PCR; TCRdb's copy has only in-frame clones and lacks some. The top ten clones hold under 3% of a sample with 140,000 to 150,000 clones, around nine tenths of them seen once. The material sequenced was peripheral blood. Every receptor here comes from a human donor in a cohort sampled during active COVID-19.

This chain links TRBV19 with TRBJ2-7, with 8 bases matching TRBD1. J was trimmed by 2 bases and V by 7 bases; bases with no gene match: 7. The CDR3 totals 14 residues. Germline V gives CDR1 LNHDA, CDR2 SQIVND (reference sequence). The CDR3 region is CASKSGQGPYEQYF. The CDR3 nucleotides read TGTGCCAGTAAGAGTGGACAGGGCCCCTACGAGCAGTACTTC.

The CDR3 protein is CASSLEGGELFF. For the CDR3, the DNA is TGTGCCAGCAGCCTCGAGGGCGGGGAGCTGTTTTTT. The rearrangement joins TRBV6-6 to TRBJ2-2; maybe TRBD2 (5 bases). Trimming stripped 6 bases from V and 7 bases from J, with 9 bases between. The CDR3 loop spans 12 amino acids. Germline CDR1 MNHNY, CDR2 SVGAGI (reference sequence).

For this clone: At one boundary the junction diverges from the germline segment, which might be a read error. J is TRBJ2-1 and V is TRBV7-7; 8 bases align to TRBD2. Germline V gives CDR1 SSHAT, CDR2 FNYEAQ (reference sequence). The CDR3 covers 15 residues. The CDR3: CASSFGLAHYNEQFF. The CDR3 region has the DNA TGTGCTAGCAGCTTTGGACTAGCCCACTACAATGAGCAGTTCTTC.